This TCR beta chain was recovered during a study of naive and memory T cell subsets. The beta constant-region primer was an equimolar mix of two oligonucleotides covering TRBC1 and TRBC2. Nested alpha and beta constant-region primers with the SP2 primer drove four PCR rounds on ligated cDNA. TCRdb fed the UMI-ligation and nested PCR reads into MiXCR, producing one record per CDR3 protein. Among roughly 150,000 distinct CDR3 sequences listed, under 25% were seen once. General study results and limits: Each distinct alpha or beta sequence counts as one clonotype. Possibly reflecting memory cells re-expressing CD45RA, a few larger clonotypes occurred in naive repertoires, especially CD8. Over 85% of naive TCR sequences appeared only once, unlike memory subsets.

CDR3 size: 14 residues. The V gene's germline CDR1 is GTSNPN and CDR2 SVGIG (reference sequence). The ends lost 3 bases at V and 2 bases at J; junction bases unmatched: 6. This clonotype was observed a handful of times. Its antigen is as yet unknown. This chain connects TRBV30 to TRBJ1-2, with TRBD1 matching over 7 bases. The sequence was collected from a human donor in good health. The sequencing sample was made of naive CD4+ T cells from blood. The DNA for the CDR3 is TGTGCCTGGAGGACCGGGACAGCAAACTATGGCTACACCTTC. Amino acids: CAWRTGTANYGYTF.